The text below deals with one T cell receptor (beta chain). Ten or more counts support this clonotype. Its antigen is currently not known. Per-nucleotide qualities are absent, and no much larger clonotype sits a single base away. The data belong to a study of T-cell reconstitution after alpha-beta-depleted transplantation in children (dated by TCRdb to the mid-2010s). With respect to the entire study: Using TCR repertoire profiling, the study followed T-cell immune reconstitution in a quantitative way in children after TCRalphabeta/CD19-depleted allogeneic hematopoietic cell transplantation.

Per the germline V gene, MNHNS is the CDR1 and SASEGT is the CDR2. The CDR3 covers 15 residues, taking in both the cysteine and the phenylalanine. Only the CDR3 DNA stays, 45 bases, in frame from base 1. From V the trimming removes 3 bases and from J it removes 0 bases, while the gene matches leave 3 bases of the junction unaccounted for. Libraries were prepared through PCR. The reads were generated on an Illumina HiSeq 2500. Molecular barcoding was employed in the preparation of TCR libraries, with unique molecular identifiers being used to normalize TCRbeta repertoire quantification. TCRdb ran its own pipeline on the public reads, namely fastp trimming at Q25 and MiXCR clone calling, and kept in-frame beta chains. Each CDR3 protein appears once, grouped with its most common genes and DNA. For this sample there are 150,000 to 200,000 distinct CDR3 sequences; less than 15% appear just once. The ten biggest clones cover 13% of the sample.

This clonotype originated in a human donor who donated a stem cell graft to a child with acute lymphoblastic leukemia. The sequences come from PBMCs from the stem cell graft donor, collected from the stem cell graft. The chain joins TRBV6-1 to TRBJ2-7; the central 9 bases match TRBD2. The nucleotide sequence is TGTGCCAGCAGTGATAGCGGGAGCCCCTCCTACGAGCAGTACTTC. Its protein product is CASSDSGSPSYEQYF.